Sequencing of this TCR beta chain was carried out in a study of cytomegalovirus exposure and HLA in healthy donors. Study background: Falling in the Caucasian-associated ancestry cluster were roughly 86% of about 400 genotyped donors.

This clone is labeled medium-sized (0.01 to 0.1%). Germline assignment: CDR1 SEHNR and CDR2 FQNEAQ (reference sequence). V shed 5 bases and J 1 base; nucleotides not matched to a gene: 11. This CDR3 spans 19 amino acids. With 60 Vbeta and 13 Jbeta primers, the PCR was carried out. Libraries were prepared by immunoSEQ multiplex PCR; TCRdb keeps only in-frame clonotypes and omits some of them. The table includes about 100,000 clones, roughly 70% detected once. Sequencing input: PBMCs. The chain recombines TRBV7-9 with TRBJ2-2; 12 nucleotides match TRBD2. This sequence originates from a young woman in good health and CMV-seropositive. CDR3 sequence: CASSPTGATSGGNTGELFF. The CDR3 DNA is TGTGCCAGCAGCCCCACTGGGGCGACTAGCGGGGGGAACACCGGGGAGCTGTTTTTT.